These 16 T cell receptor beta chains were all obtained from the same sample, sequenced in a study of T-cell reconstitution after alpha-beta-depleted transplantation in children. Preparation of the TCRbeta library used unique molecular identifiers. TCRdb fed the PCR reads into MiXCR, producing one record per CDR3 protein. The table shows 250,000 to 350,000 distinct CDR3 sequences, with approximately 23% occurring only once. This material consisted of PBMCs, mostly from graft donor cells, taken 180 days after TCRalphabeta/CD19-depleted stem cell transplant. The receptor set was obtained from a male patient between 5 and 17 years old who had a stem cell transplant for acute lymphoblastic leukemia, so the T cells may come from the graft donor.

This clonotype has just a few counts. The rearrangement links TRBV5-1 to TRBJ2-5, with 9 bases identical to TRBD2. J lost 4 bases, V lost 4 bases, and 14 bases had no gene match. Per the germline V gene, CDR1 is SGHRS and CDR2 is YFSETQ. The CDR3 contains 17 residues. The CDR3 here is CASSPGPSGTKRETQYF. As DNA, the CDR3 is TGCGCCAGCAGCCCAGGGCCTAGCGGGACCAAGCGAGAGACCCAGTACTTC.

The V and J genes are TRBV19 and TRBJ1-5, with D possibly matching TRBD1 (5 bases). CDR1 is LNHDA, CDR2 SQIVND, per germline (reference sequence). This CDR3 region has 13 residues. V was pared by 1 base and J by 6 bases, with 7 bases between. CDR3 sequence reads: CASSIAGAQPQHF. The CDR3 DNA follows: TGTGCCAGTAGTATAGCCGGGGCTCAGCCCCAGCATTTT.

The rearrangement joins TRBV7-3 to TRBJ2-7; 7 bases are a match to TRBD1. After removal of 2 bases from V and 2 bases from J, the junction contained 6 bases not matched to a gene. This CDR3 has 15 residues. CDR1 and CDR2 from the germline V gene are SGHTA and FQGTGA. In DNA, the CDR3 is TGTGCCAGCAGCTTACGGCCAGGGGGACCCTACGAGCAGTACTTC. Its translation: CASSLRPGGPYEQYF. The entire variable domain, with the rest obtained from reference TRBV7-3 and TRBJ2-7, is as follows: GAGVSQTPSNKVTEKGKYVELRCDPISGHTALYWYRQSLGQGPEFLIYFQGTGAADDSGLPNDRFFAVRPEGSVSTLKIQRTERGDSAVYLCASSLRPGGPYEQYFGPGTRLTVT.

This clonotype was counted a few times. This rearrangement joins TRBV7-2 to TRBJ2-5; D may be TRBD1 or TRBD2 (5 bases each). CDR1 and CDR2 from the germline V gene are SGHTA and FQGNSA. V was shortened by 1 base and J by 3 bases, with 15 bases between the two germline ends. The CDR3 contains 16 residues. CDR3 in DNA: TGTGCCAGCAGCTTAGGGACGGGACGGTACGAAGAGACCCAGTACTTC. Translation: CASSLGTGRYEETQYF.

This clonotype turned up a few times. The chain is built from TRBV10-3 and TRBJ2-2; D might be TRBD2 (6 bases). From germline, CDR1 is ENHRY and CDR2 SYGVKD. V was cut by 4 bases and J by 6 bases, with 15 bases left in between. The CDR3 is made up of 15 amino acids. CDR3 nucleotide sequence: TGTGCCATCAGTGCGGGACTGCTACGGTCCGGGGAGCTGTTTTTT. It codes for CAISAGLLRSGELFF.

This clonotype has only a few counts. The rearrangement uses TRBV7-3 and TRBJ2-6; D might be TRBD1 (6 bases). Germline V gives CDR1 SGHTA, CDR2 FQGTGA. The CDR3 covers 18 residues. Trimming shortened V by 3 bases and J by 0 bases, and 15 bases separated the two germline ends. CDR3: CASSLNRAPLSGANVLTF. In DNA form, the CDR3 reads TGTGCCAGCAGCTTGAACAGGGCCCCACTCTCTGGGGCCAACGTCCTGACTTTC.

This clonotype was detected only a few times. The J gene is TRBJ1-1, the V gene TRBV7-9, with D tentatively TRBD1 (5 bases). The V and J ends lost 5 bases and 8 bases respectively, with 9 bases between them. The CDR3 totals 11 residues. The V gene's germline CDR1 is SEHNR and CDR2 FQNEAQ (reference sequence). CDR3: CASSQWTEAFF. The CDR3 DNA sequence: TGTGCCAGCAGCCAATGGACAGAAGCTTTCTTT.

V gene TRBV3-1 combines with J gene TRBJ2-1; tentatively, D is TRBD2 (5 bases). The CDR3 loop spans 13 amino acids. Trimming took 3 bases from V and 8 from J, leaving 11 bases between them. Germline CDR1 is LGHDT and CDR2 is YNNKEL (reference sequence). In DNA, the CDR3 is TGTGCCAGCAGCCAGGCCCTAGCCCATGAGCAGTTCTTC. This encodes CASSQALAHEQFF.

The chain recombines TRBV7-3 with TRBJ2-3, with TRBD2 matching over 10 bases. V gave up 2 bases and J gave up 1 base; unmatched junction bases: 6. Germline V gene data show CDR1 as SGHTA and CDR2 as FQGTGA. The CDR3 runs to 17 residues. The CDR3 sequence: CASSLGPGTSGTDTQYF. The CDR3 DNA is TGTGCCAGCAGCTTAGGGCCCGGGACTAGCGGCACAGATACGCAGTATTTT.

The chain recombines TRBV5-1 with TRBJ2-5, with D uncertain. V lost 2 bases and J 2 bases, leaving 10 bases between the germline ends. The CDR3 has 14 amino acids. CDR1 and CDR2 (germline): SGHRS, YFSETQ. The CDR3 region is CASSFSSSQETQYF. CDR3 nucleotides: TGCGCCAGCAGCTTTTCGAGCTCTCAAGAGACCCAGTACTTC.

The rearrangement joins TRBV30 to TRBJ2-2, with TRBD1 identical over 8 bases. CDR1 is GTSNPN, CDR2 SVGIG, per germline (reference sequence). The CDR3 covers 13 residues. V was pared by 2 bases and J by 9 bases, with 5 bases of the junction left unmatched. The CDR3 bases are TGTGCCTGGAGTTGGGCAGGGGGCAGGGAGCTGTTTTTT. It encodes CAWSWAGGRELFF.

This clonotype showed up just once. The rearrangement uses TRBV5-5 and TRBJ2-3; 7 bases are shared with TRBD2. Germline V lookup: CDR1 SGHKS, CDR2 YYEKEE (reference sequence). CDR3 length: 16 amino acids. V lost 2 bases to trimming and J lost 4 bases; unmatched junction nucleotides: 10. CDR3 sequence reads: CASSFFRGGSADTQYF. The CDR3 DNA reads as TGTGCCAGCAGCTTCTTTCGGGGCGGGAGCGCAGATACGCAGTATTTT. Using reference TRBV5-5 and TRBJ2-3 for the parts outside the CDR3, the full variable domain is DAGVTQSPTHLIKTRGQQVTLRCSPISGHKSVSWYQQVLGQGPQFIFQYYEKEERGRGNFPDRFSARQFPNYSSELNVNALLLGDSALYLCASSFFRGGSADTQYFGPGTRLTVL.

This rearrangement joins TRBV7-9 to TRBJ2-7; D call uncertain. Germline CDR1 SEHNR, CDR2 FQNEAQ (reference sequence). The CDR3 runs 14 residues. Trimming cost V 0 bases and J 3 bases, with 9 bases left between them. The CDR3 coding sequence is TGTGCCAGCAGCTTAGCCGGATTGGACTACGAGCAGTACTTC. Protein sequence: CASSLAGLDYEQYF.

This clonotype was seen a handful of times. The J gene is TRBJ2-1, the V gene TRBV29-1; 16 bases match TRBD2. V dropped 6 bases and J dropped 0; count of bases not matched to a gene: 2. The CDR3 sequence is 16 residues long. CDR1 is SQVTM and CDR2 is ANQGSEA in the germline V gene. The CDR3 here is CSVGLAGGSSYNEQFF. CDR3 DNA: TGCAGCGTGGGACTAGCGGGAGGGTCCTCCTACAATGAGCAGTTCTTC.

This clonotype came up a few times. This CDR3 reads CASSFGDREQPQHF. The CDR3 region has the DNA TGTGCCAGCAGCTTTGGGGACAGGGAACAGCCCCAGCATTTT. The chain uses TRBV7-9 and TRBJ1-5; 9 bases fit TRBD1. This CDR3 is 14 amino acids long. The V and J ends lost 3 bases and 7 bases, in that order; junction bases with no gene match: 4. Germline loops: CDR1 SEHNR, CDR2 FQNEAQ (reference sequence).

This clonotype was counted between two and nine times. The chain is built from TRBV5-1 and TRBJ2-5, with 9 bases aligning to TRBD2. V gave up 3 bases and J gave up 5 bases; unmatched junction bases: 8. The CDR3 runs to 15 residues. Germline V gene data show CDR1 as SGHRS and CDR2 as YFSETQ. The CDR3 loop reads CASSSLAGDGETQYF. Written as DNA, the CDR3 is TGCGCCAGCAGCTCTTTAGCGGGAGACGGGGAGACCCAGTACTTC.